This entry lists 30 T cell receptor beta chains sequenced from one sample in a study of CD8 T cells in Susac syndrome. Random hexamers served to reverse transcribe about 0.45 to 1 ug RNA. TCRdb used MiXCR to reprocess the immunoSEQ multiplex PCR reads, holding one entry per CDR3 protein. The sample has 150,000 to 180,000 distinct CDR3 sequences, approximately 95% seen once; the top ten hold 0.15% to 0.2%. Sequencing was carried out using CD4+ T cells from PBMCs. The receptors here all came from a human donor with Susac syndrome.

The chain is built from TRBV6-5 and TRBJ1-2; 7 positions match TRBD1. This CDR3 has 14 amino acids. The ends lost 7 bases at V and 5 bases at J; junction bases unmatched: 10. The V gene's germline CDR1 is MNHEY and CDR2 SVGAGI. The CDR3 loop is CASTQPGQQYGYTF. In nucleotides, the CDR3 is TGTGCCAGCACCCAACCGGGACAGCAATATGGCTACACCTTC.

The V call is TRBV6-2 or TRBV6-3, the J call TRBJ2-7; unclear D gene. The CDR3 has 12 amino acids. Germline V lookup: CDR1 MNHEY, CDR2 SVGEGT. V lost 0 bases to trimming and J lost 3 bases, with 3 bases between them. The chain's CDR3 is CASSYSFYEQYF. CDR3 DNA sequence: TGTGCCAGCAGTTACTCATTCTACGAGCAGTACTTC.

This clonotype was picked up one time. CDR3: CASSQLTSGGGGTQYF. CDR3 nucleotide sequence: TGTGCCAGCAGCCAGCTGACTAGCGGGGGGGGAGGGACCCAGTACTTC. The rearrangement uses TRBV3-1 and TRBJ2-5, with TRBD2 matching 14 bases. The germline V gene has CDR1 LGHDT and CDR2 YNNKEL (reference sequence). The CDR3 covers 16 residues. The J segment lost 7 bases and the V segment lost 3 bases, leaving 7 bases of the junction unmatched.

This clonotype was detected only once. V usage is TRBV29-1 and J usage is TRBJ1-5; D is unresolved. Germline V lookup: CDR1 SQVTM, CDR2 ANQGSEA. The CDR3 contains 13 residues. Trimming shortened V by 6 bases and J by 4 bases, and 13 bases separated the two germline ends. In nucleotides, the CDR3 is TGCAGCGTGACCGCGGGCCGAAATCAGCCCCAGCATTTT. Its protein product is CSVTAGRNQPQHF.

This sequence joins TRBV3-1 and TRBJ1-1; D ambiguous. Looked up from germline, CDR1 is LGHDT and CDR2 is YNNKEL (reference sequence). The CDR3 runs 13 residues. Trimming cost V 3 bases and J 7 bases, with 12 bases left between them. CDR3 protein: CASSQTMPGEAFF. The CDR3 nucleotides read TGTGCCAGCAGCCAGACCATGCCCGGTGAAGCTTTCTTT.

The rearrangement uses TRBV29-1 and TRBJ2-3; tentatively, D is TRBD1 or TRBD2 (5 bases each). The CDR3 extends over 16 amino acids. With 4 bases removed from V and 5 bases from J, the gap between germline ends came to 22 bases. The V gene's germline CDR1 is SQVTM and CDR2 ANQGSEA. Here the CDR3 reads CSVGDPVWSSGDTQYF. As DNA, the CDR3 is TGCAGCGTTGGGGACCCGGTCTGGAGTTCGGGAGATACGCAGTATTTT.

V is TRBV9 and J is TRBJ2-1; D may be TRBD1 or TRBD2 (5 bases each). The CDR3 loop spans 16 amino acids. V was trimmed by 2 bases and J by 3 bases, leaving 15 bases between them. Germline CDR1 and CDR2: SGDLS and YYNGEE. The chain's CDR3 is CASSVGTGGVYNEQFF. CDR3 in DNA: TGTGCCAGCAGCGTTGGGACGGGCGGCGTCTACAATGAGCAGTTCTTC.

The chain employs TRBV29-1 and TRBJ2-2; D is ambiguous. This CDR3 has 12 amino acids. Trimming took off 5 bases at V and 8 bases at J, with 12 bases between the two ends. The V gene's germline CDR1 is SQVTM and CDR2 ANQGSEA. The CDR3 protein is CSVSRPSGELFF. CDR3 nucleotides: TGCAGCGTTTCCCGACCGTCTGGGGAGCTGTTTTTT.

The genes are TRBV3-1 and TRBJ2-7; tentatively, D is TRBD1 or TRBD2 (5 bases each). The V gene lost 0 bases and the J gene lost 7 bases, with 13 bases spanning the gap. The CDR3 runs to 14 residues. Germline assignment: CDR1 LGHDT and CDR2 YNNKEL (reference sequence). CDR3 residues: CASSQEEGLGEQYF. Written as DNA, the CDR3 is TGTGCCAGCAGCCAAGAAGAGGGGCTCGGAGAGCAGTACTTC.

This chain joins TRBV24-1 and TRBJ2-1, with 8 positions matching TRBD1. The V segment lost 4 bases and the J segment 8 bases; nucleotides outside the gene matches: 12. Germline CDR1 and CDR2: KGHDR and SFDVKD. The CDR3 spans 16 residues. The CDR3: CATSESGQGSDYEQFF. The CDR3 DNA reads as TGTGCCACCAGTGAAAGTGGACAGGGAAGTGACTATGAGCAGTTCTTC.

In DNA form, the CDR3 reads TGTGCCAGCACCTCCAAGGGGGGGGAAATCACCGGGGAGCTGTTTTTT. Its translation: CASTSKGGEITGELFF. This chain joins TRBV9 and TRBJ2-2; weak D call: TRBD2 (7 bases). Germline V gives CDR1 SGDLS, CDR2 YYNGEE. This CDR3 region has 16 residues. Trimming pared 6 bases from V and 4 bases from J, leaving 19 bases between.

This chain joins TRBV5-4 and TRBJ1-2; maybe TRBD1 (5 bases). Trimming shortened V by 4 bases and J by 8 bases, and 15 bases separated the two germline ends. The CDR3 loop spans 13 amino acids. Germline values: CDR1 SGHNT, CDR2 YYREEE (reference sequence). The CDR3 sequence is CASSPRRGEGYTF. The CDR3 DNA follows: TGTGCCAGCAGCCCTCGGAGAGGGGAAGGCTACACCTTC.

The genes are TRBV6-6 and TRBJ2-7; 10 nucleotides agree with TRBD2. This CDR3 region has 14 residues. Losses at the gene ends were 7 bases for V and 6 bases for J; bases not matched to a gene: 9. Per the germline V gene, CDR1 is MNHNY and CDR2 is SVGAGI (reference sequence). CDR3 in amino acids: CASMVGLAALEQYF. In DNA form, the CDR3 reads TGTGCCAGCATGGTCGGACTAGCGGCGCTCGAGCAGTACTTC.

The CDR3 protein is CSARPTGNSNQPQHF. DNA for the CDR3: TGCAGTGCTAGACCGACAGGAAATAGCAATCAGCCCCAGCATTTT. The chain employs TRBV20-1 and TRBJ1-5; D is perhaps TRBD1 (6 bases). Trimming removed 2 bases from V and 0 bases from J, with 11 bases in between. Germline V CDR1 and CDR2: DFQATT, SNEGSKA (reference sequence). The CDR3 contains 15 residues.

CDR3 amino acids: CASFHPGDPNYGYTF. The DNA of the CDR3 is TGCGCCAGCTTCCACCCAGGGGACCCTAACTATGGCTACACCTTC. The V and J genes are TRBV23-1 and TRBJ1-2; D might be TRBD1 (6 bases). TRBV23-1 is placed among ORFs of uncertain function. The CDR3 extends over 15 amino acids. Trimming removed 8 bases from V and 0 bases from J, with 16 bases in between.

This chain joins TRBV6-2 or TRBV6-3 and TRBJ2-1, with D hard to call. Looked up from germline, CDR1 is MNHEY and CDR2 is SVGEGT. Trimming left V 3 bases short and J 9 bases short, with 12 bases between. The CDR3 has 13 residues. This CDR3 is CASSYSHRLEQFF. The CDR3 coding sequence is TGTGCCAGCAGTTATTCCCATCGGCTTGAGCAGTTCTTC.

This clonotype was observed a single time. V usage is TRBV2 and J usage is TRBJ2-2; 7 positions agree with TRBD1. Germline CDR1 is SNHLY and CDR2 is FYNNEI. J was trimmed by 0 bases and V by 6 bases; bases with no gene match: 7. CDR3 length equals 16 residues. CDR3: CASRIPGTANTGELFF. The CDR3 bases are TGTGCCAGCAGAATTCCCGGGACAGCGAACACCGGGGAGCTGTTTTTT.

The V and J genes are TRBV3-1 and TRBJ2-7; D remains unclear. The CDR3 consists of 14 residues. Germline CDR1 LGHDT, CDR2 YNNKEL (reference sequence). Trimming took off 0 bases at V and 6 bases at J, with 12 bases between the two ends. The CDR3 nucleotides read TGTGCCAGCAGCCAAGATGTGGGCCTCGCCGAGCAGTACTTC. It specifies CASSQDVGLAEQYF.

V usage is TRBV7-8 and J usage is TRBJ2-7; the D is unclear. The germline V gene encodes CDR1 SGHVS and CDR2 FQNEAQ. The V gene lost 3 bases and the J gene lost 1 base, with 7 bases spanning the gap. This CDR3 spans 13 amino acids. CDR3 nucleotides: TGTGCCAGCAGCTTCTGGAAATCCTACGAGCAGTACTTC. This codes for CASSFWKSYEQYF.

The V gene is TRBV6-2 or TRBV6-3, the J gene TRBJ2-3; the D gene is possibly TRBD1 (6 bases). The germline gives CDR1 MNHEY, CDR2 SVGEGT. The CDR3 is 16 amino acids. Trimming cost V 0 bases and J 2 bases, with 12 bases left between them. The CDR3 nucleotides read TGTGCCAGCAGTTACTCAGGAGCAGGGGCCACAGATACGCAGTATTTT. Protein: CASSYSGAGATDTQYF.

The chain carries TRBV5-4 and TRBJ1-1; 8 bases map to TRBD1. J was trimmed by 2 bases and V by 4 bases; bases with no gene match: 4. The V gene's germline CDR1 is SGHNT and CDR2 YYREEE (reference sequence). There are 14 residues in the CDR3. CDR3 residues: CASSDRGANTEAFF. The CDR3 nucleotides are TGTGCCAGCAGCGACAGGGGCGCCAACACTGAAGCTTTCTTT.

Written as DNA, the CDR3 is TGTGCCAGCCGGGGAGGAACCTACGAGCAGTACTTC. This codes for CASRGGTYEQYF. The gene calls are TRBV7-2 and TRBJ2-7, with TRBD2 as a possible D gene (6 bases). The length of the CDR3 is 12 residues. Germline loops: CDR1 SGHTA, CDR2 FQGNSA. V lost 8 bases to trimming and J lost 2 bases, with 10 bases between them. Together with reference TRBV7-2 and TRBJ2-7, the CDR3 gives the full variable domain: GAGVSQSPSNKVTEKGKDVELRCDPISGHTALYWYRQSLGQGLEFLIYFQGNSAPDKSGLPSDRFSAERTGGSVSTLTIQRTQQEDSAVYLCASRGGTYEQYFGPGTRLTVT.

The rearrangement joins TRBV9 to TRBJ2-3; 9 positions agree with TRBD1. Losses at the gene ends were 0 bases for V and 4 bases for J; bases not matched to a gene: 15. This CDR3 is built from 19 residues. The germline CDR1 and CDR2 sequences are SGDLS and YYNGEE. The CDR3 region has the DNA TGTGCCAGCAGCGTAGCTTGGGACGGGGGACAGGGAAATTCAGATACGCAGTATTTT. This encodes CASSVAWDGGQGNSDTQYF.

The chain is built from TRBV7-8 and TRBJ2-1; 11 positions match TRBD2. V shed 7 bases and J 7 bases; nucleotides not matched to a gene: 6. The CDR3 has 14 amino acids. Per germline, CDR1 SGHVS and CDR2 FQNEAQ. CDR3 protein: CASTETSGVNEQFF. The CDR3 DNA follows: TGTGCCAGCACCGAGACTAGCGGGGTTAATGAGCAGTTCTTC.

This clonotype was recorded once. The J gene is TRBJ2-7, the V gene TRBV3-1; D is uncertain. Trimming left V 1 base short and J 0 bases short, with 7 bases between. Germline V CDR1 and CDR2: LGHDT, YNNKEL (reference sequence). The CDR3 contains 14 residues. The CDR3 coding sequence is TGTGCCAGCAGCCAAGGGGCGTCCTCCTACGAGCAGTACTTC. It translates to CASSQGASSYEQYF.

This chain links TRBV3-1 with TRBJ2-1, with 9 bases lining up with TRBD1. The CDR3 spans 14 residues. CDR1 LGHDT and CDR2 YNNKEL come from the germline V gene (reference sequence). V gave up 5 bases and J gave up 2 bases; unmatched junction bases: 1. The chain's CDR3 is CASSRQGAYNEQFF. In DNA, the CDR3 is TGTGCCAGCAGCAGACAGGGGGCCTACAATGAGCAGTTCTTC.

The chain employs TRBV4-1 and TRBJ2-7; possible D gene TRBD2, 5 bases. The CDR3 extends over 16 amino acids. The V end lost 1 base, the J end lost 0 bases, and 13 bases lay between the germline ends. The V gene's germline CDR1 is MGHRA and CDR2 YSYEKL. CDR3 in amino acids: CASSQAPRGSSYEQYF. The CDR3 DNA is TGCGCCAGCAGCCAAGCCCCCCGGGGTAGCTCCTACGAGCAGTACTTC.

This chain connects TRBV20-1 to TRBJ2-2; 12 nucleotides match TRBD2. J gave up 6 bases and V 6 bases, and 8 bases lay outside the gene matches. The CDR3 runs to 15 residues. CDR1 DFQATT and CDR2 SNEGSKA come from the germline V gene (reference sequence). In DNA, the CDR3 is TGCAGTGCCCACTCTAGCGGGGGGGCCTCCGGGGAGCTGTTTTTT. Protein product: CSAHSSGGASGELFF.

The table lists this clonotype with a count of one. The CDR3: CSATSGGLRELFF. The CDR3 DNA follows: TGCAGCGCTACTAGCGGGGGGCTAAGGGAGCTGTTTTTT. The chain employs TRBV29-1 and TRBJ2-2; 12 nucleotides agree with TRBD2. J was trimmed by 9 bases and V by 7 bases; bases with no gene match: 6. The CDR3 covers 13 residues. Per germline, CDR1 SQVTM and CDR2 ANQGSEA.

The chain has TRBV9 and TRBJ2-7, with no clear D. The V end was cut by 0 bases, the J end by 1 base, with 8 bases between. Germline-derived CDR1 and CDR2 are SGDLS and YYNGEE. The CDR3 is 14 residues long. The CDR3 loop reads CASSVGTASYEQYF. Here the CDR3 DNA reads TGTGCCAGCAGCGTAGGAACAGCGTCCTACGAGCAGTACTTC.